Each of the 22 T cell receptor beta chains below was sequenced from the same sample in a study of blood T cells in healthy people across ages. For the second PCR, which ran for about 6 to 11 cycles, a sample-barcoded 5' primer and a J-beta primer mix were used. Via MiXCR, TCRdb re-called the 5' RACE reads, giving one row per CDR3 protein. The table lists some 760,000 distinct CDR3 sequences, just under 25% of them singletons, with 9.4% in the top ten. These data also featured in a second study, about T cells of mothers and their children.

Sample: blood. These receptors originate from a boy aged 5-17 years in good health.

V and J are TRBV2 and TRBJ2-5, with 11 positions matching TRBD2. J was trimmed by 3 bases and V by 8 bases; bases with no gene match: 17. There are 18 residues in the CDR3. Germline CDR1 SNHLY, CDR2 FYNNEI. CDR3 loop: CASSKAPKTSGTKETQYF. DNA for the CDR3: TGTGCCAGCTCCAAGGCCCCTAAGACTAGCGGGACCAAAGAGACCCAGTACTTC.

This chain connects TRBV6-2 or TRBV6-3 to TRBJ2-5; possibly TRBD1 for D (5 bases). Germline CDR1 and CDR2: MNHEY and SVGEGT. Trimming left V 0 bases short and J 5 bases short, with 10 bases between. The CDR3 is made up of 14 amino acids. The CDR3 nucleotides read TGTGCCAGCAGTTACTCGAGGACACTTGAGACCCAGTACTTC. This translates into CASSYSRTLETQYF.

The CDR3 loop is CASSLSTREQYF. The CDR3 nucleotides read TGTGCCAGCAGTTTATCCACCAGGGAGCAGTACTTC. The chain joins TRBV11-2 to TRBJ2-7; D is ambiguous. The CDR3 sequence is 12 residues long. Germline V CDR1 and CDR2: SGHAT, FQNNGV. Deletions cut 6 bases from V and 7 bases from J, with 13 bases between.

In this sample, this clonotype turned up a few times. The chain is built from TRBV25-1 and TRBJ2-1; 10 positions match TRBD2. The V and J ends lost 9 bases and 2 bases, in that order; junction bases with no gene match: 19. The CDR3 has 19 amino acids. Germline V gene sequence: CDR1 MGHDK, CDR2 SYGVNS. This chain's CDR3 is CASSPPGLANILAYNEQFF. CDR3 nucleotide sequence: TGTGCCAGTTCTCCCCCGGGACTAGCGAACATTCTGGCCTACAATGAGCAGTTCTTC.

The rearrangement links TRBV5-5 to TRBJ2-5; 9 bases line up with TRBD1. Trimming took 4 bases from V and 14 from J; bases not matched to a gene: 9. The CDR3 extends over 12 amino acids. CDR1 is SGHKS, CDR2 YYEKEE, per germline (reference sequence). The CDR3 region has the DNA TGTGCCAGCAGCCCCGGGACAGGGATCAGCTACTTC. Its protein product is CASSPGTGISYF.

The genes are TRBV6-1 and TRBJ1-3; D might be TRBD1 (5 bases). With 6 bases removed from V and 4 bases from J, the gap between germline ends came to 22 bases. The CDR3 is 17 residues long. CDR1 and CDR2 from the germline V gene are MNHNS and SASEGT. CDR3 DNA sequence: TGTGCCAGCAGCCGATCCGGGGCCCTCTTATCCGGAAACACCATATATTTT. Its translation is CASSRSGALLSGNTIYF.

As regards this clonotype: No conserved phenylalanine or tryptophan ends this CDR3, so it is likely a read error. The V and J genes are TRBV12-3 or TRBV12-4 and TRBJ1-1; TRBD1 aligns across 7 bases. This CDR3 region has 12 residues. In nucleotides, the CDR3 is TGTGCCATCAGTTCACCGGGACAGAGGGCTTTCCTT. Residues: CAISSPGQRAFL.

This clonotype was counted only a few times. The CDR3 nucleotides are TGTGCCAGCAGCCAAGTGCGCACATACAATGAGCAGTTCTTC. This codes for CASSQVRTYNEQFF. This rearrangement joins TRBV14 to TRBJ2-1; the D is unclear. The CDR3 has 14 residues. Trimming pared 1 base from V and 4 bases from J, leaving 8 bases between. Per the germline V gene, CDR1 is SGHDN and CDR2 is FVKESK.

A few counts support this clonotype. Compared with germline, one end of the junction differs, possibly owing to a read error. This chain connects TRBV12-3 or TRBV12-4 to TRBJ2-1; D may match TRBD1 or TRBD2 (5 bases each). The CDR3 is 15 residues long. The CDR3 DNA reads as TGTGCCAGCAGCCGGACACACGGGGCCTACAATGAGCAGTCCTTC. This gives the protein CASSRTHGAYNEQSF.

The gene calls are TRBV28 and TRBJ1-2; 9 nucleotides align to TRBD1. The J segment lost 4 bases and the V segment lost 6 bases, leaving 3 bases of the junction unmatched. The CDR3 length is 13 residues. Looked up from germline, CDR1 is MDHEN and CDR2 is SYDVKM. The CDR3 region is CASRVGQGYGYTF. The CDR3 bases are TGTGCCAGCAGGGTGGGACAGGGCTATGGCTACACCTTC.

The chain joins TRBV29-1 to TRBJ2-5; unclear D gene. With 4 bases removed from V and 1 base from J, the gap between germline ends came to 7 bases. The CDR3 runs 12 residues. Germline lookup yields CDR1 SQVTM and CDR2 ANQGSEA. In DNA form, the CDR3 reads TGCAGCGTTGTAATGTCCCAAGAGACCCAGTACTTC. Residues: CSVVMSQETQYF.

The CDR3 loop is CASGLGLAGGDEQFF. DNA for the CDR3: TGTGCTAGTGGTTTGGGACTAGCGGGAGGTGATGAGCAGTTCTTC. J is TRBJ2-1 and V is TRBV12-5; TRBD2 agrees at 13 bases. Germline lookup yields CDR1 LGHNT and CDR2 FRNRAP. The CDR3 is 15 amino acids. V shed 1 base and J 8 bases; nucleotides not matched to a gene: 2.

The chain couples TRBV4-1 to TRBJ2-1; D possibly corresponds to TRBD2 (6 bases). From germline, CDR1 is MGHRA and CDR2 YSYEKL. The CDR3 contains 15 residues. V was pared by 1 base and J by 5 bases, with 12 bases between. CDR3: CASSQVPGVNNEQFF. CDR3 DNA sequence: TGCGCCAGCAGCCAAGTACCGGGAGTGAACAATGAGCAGTTCTTC.

V and J are TRBV7-9 and TRBJ2-1, with 7 positions matching TRBD2. Germline CDR1 SEHNR, CDR2 FQNEAQ (reference sequence). This CDR3 comprises 15 residues. Trimming removed 4 bases from V and 5 bases from J; junction bases left unmatched: 8. As DNA, the CDR3 is TGTGCCAGCAGCTCCGGGGACTACGGAGACAATGAGCAGTTCTTC. This codes for CASSSGDYGDNEQFF.

This clonotype was counted a few times. This chain uses TRBV20-1 with TRBJ1-2, with TRBD1 matching over 11 bases. Germline assignment: CDR1 DFQATT and CDR2 SNEGSKA (reference sequence). This CDR3 region has 13 residues. The ends lost 5 bases at V and 6 bases at J; junction bases unmatched: 5. The CDR3 here is CSARTGGEDGYTF. For the CDR3, the DNA is TGCAGTGCTCGGACAGGGGGCGAGGATGGCTACACCTTC.

The chain couples TRBV7-3 to TRBJ2-5; no firm D call. Judging by the DNA end, TRBJ2-7 fits better; the J call may be wrong. The CDR3 consists of 13 residues. The germline V gene has CDR1 SGHTA and CDR2 FQGTGA. This chain's CDR3 is CASSLEGRHEQYF. The CDR3 coding sequence is TGTGCCAGCAGCTTAGAAGGGCGACACGAGCAGTACTTC.

The chain couples TRBV11-2 to TRBJ1-1; tentatively, D is TRBD1 (6 bases). The germline gives CDR1 SGHAT, CDR2 FQNNGV. V was shortened by 1 base and J by 1 base, with 13 bases between the two germline ends. This CDR3 is 16 amino acids long. The CDR3: CASSLVGQGPNTEAFF. In DNA, the CDR3 is TGTGCCAGCAGCTTAGTCGGGCAGGGGCCGAACACTGAAGCTTTCTTT.

Concerning this clonotype: The junction does not match germline at one end; this may be a read error. V is TRBV5-1 and J is TRBJ2-5; tentative D call: TRBD2 (5 bases). In germline, CDR1 is SGHRS, CDR2 YFSETQ. This CDR3 contains 13 residues. The CDR3 DNA follows: TGCGCCAGCAGCCCTGGACTTCAAGAGGCCCAGTACTTC. Amino acids: CASSPGLQEAQYF.

The chain employs TRBV11-1 and TRBJ2-5; 7 bases map to TRBD2. The CDR3 spans 15 residues. Losses at the gene ends were 5 bases for V and 5 bases for J; bases not matched to a gene: 11. CDR1 is SGHAT, CDR2 FQDESV, per germline (reference sequence). The CDR3 spells CASSPWLAGEETQYF. Here the CDR3 DNA reads TGTGCCAGCAGCCCCTGGCTGGCGGGAGAGGAGACCCAGTACTTC.

The chain uses TRBV6-2 or TRBV6-3 and TRBJ2-1; no clear D. V lost 7 bases to trimming and J lost 6 bases, with 22 bases between them. Germline CDR1 is MNHEY and CDR2 is SVGEGT. This CDR3 contains 16 residues. The CDR3 is CASTTRSILRRNEQFF. The DNA for the CDR3 is TGTGCCAGCACGACCCGATCCATCCTTCGGCGCAATGAGCAGTTCTTC.

This chain links TRBV15 with TRBJ2-5; no firm D call. The CDR3 is 13 amino acids. Germline V gene data show CDR1 as LNHNV and CDR2 as YYDKDF (reference sequence). The germline V and J ends were trimmed by 1 base and 3 bases, with 6 bases remaining between them. CDR3 nucleotide sequence: TGTGCCACCAGCAGAGCGGCAGAAGAGACCCAGTACTTC. This translates into CATSRAAEETQYF.

The chain joins TRBV7-9 to TRBJ2-7; no clear D gene. This CDR3 is 13 amino acids long. V was clipped by 5 bases and J by 1 base, with 9 bases between them. Germline V gives CDR1 SEHNR, CDR2 FQNEAQ (reference sequence). The CDR3 spells CASSPKGSYEQYF. The CDR3 bases are TGTGCCAGCAGCCCCAAAGGGTCCTACGAGCAGTACTTC.